This TCR beta chain was recovered during a study of blood T cell repertoires in COVID-19. Study as a whole: Sites in the United States, Italy and Spain provided acute and convalescent COVID-19 samples. From T cells, B-cell-depleted T cells, or PBMCs came the material, which was cDNA or gDNA.

Original processing methods: Reference gene primers were amplified, and this amplification served to estimate nucleated cell counts. Clones were read by immunoSEQ multiplex PCR, and TCRdb kept only the in-frame ones, dropping some. For V, J and clone size, that table is used; D and trimming come from the DNA. The table has tens of thousands of clones, 70% to 90% seen once. The CDR3 contains 16 residues. CDR1 and CDR2 (germline): SQVTM, ANQGSEA. The V and J ends lost 4 bases and 2 bases, in that order; junction bases with no gene match: 5. The sequencing sample was made of peripheral blood. The chain carries TRBV29-1 and TRBJ2-3; 14 bases agree with TRBD2. This sequence was found in a human donor in a cohort sampled during active COVID-19. CDR3 residues: CSVVGGLAGATDTQYF. CDR3 in DNA: TGCAGCGTTGTCGGGGGACTAGCGGGGGCCACAGATACGCAGTATTTT.